The present TCR beta chain was sequenced within a study of blood T cells in healthy people across ages. Through a sample-barcoded 5' primer and a J-beta primer mix, a second PCR was run for roughly 6 to 11 cycles. Each CDR3 protein gets one entry after TCRdb re-called the 5' RACE reads with MiXCR. The repertoire holds some 800,000 distinct CDR3 sequences, with around 25% as singletons. CDR1 is MNHEY, CDR2 SVGEGT, per germline. V was pared by 2 bases and J by 2 bases, with 13 bases of the junction left unmatched. This CDR3 has 18 residues. At least 5.5 micrograms of total RNA were extracted per sample. The same data also went into a second study, on T cells of mothers and their children. That work contributes: The yield was over 8 million TCR beta CDR3 reads from each mother and approximately 3.1 million from each child. Biologically related mothers and children overlapped slightly more than unrelated pairs, a non-significant difference.

The chain joins TRBV6-2 or TRBV6-3 to TRBJ2-3, with 7 bases identical to TRBD1. The origin of this receptor is a boy between 10 and 17 years old in good health. Source material: blood. Here the CDR3 DNA reads TGTGCCAGCAGTTACGCTCGGGCTAGGACAGGCCCCACAGATACGCAGTATTTT. This gives the protein CASSYARARTGPTDTQYF.